This is a list of T cell receptor beta chains from one sample in a study of blood T cell repertoires in COVID-19. Profiling relied on immunoSEQ multiplex PCR, and the TCRdb table lists in-frame clones only, not all of them. Seen here are approximately 200,000 clones, about 81% observed once, and the top ten hold 12%. The material sequenced was peripheral blood. The receptor source for this set is a woman of 80 years or more with COVID-19, enrolled during active disease. Each CDR3 is given with its conserved first and last residue. The D gene is left open where the match is weak. The size of a clone is reported for some rows only, either as once, few or many, or as a class for expanded clones.

D gene | J gene | V gene | clone size | CDR3 protein | CDR3 DNA
TRBD2 | TRBJ2-2 | TRBV7-9 | few | CASSSLAGVGVTGELFF | TGTGCCAGCAGCTCACTAGCGGGAGTAGGTGTCACCGGGGAGCTGTTTTTT
TRBD2 | TRBJ2-1 | TRBV5-1 | . | CASSLGTSGYNEQFF | TGCGCCAGCAGCCTTGGGACTAGCGGCTACAATGAGCAGTTCTTC
TRBD1 | TRBJ2-5 | TRBV5-1 | few | CASSLADRGGTQYF | TGCGCCAGCAGCTTGGCGGACAGGGGGGGGACCCAGTACTTC
TRBD2 | TRBJ2-5 | TRBV6-1 | . | CASSDPSGRGQETQYF | TGTGCCAGCAGTGACCCTAGCGGGAGGGGTCAAGAGACCCAGTACTTC
TRBD2 | TRBJ2-7 | TRBV6-5 | few | CASSIRTSGYEQYF | TGTGCCAGCAGCATCAGGACTAGCGGCTACGAGCAGTACTTC
. | TRBJ2-2 | TRBV6-5 | . | CASTRVPGPTGELFF | TGTGCCAGCACTAGGGTCCCAGGGCCCACCGGGGAGCTGTTTTTT
TRBD2 | TRBJ2-1 | TRBV18 | . | CASSPGSSGHNEQFF | TGTGCCAGCTCACCCGGGAGTAGCGGGCACAATGAGCAGTTCTTC
. | TRBJ1-6 | TRBV27 | . | CASSPRVSSNSPLHF | TGTGCCAGCAGTCCCAGGGTTTCCTCAAATTCACCCCTCCACTTT
TRBD2 | TRBJ2-7 | TRBV5-5 | . | CASSTGLAGTYEQYF | TGTGCCAGCAGTACTGGACTAGCGGGGACCTACGAGCAGTACTTC
. | TRBJ1-1 | TRBV13 | . | CASFGRGDYTEAFF | TGTGCCAGTTTTGGCCGGGGAGACTACACTGAAGCTTTCTTT
. | TRBJ2-3 | TRBV7-7 | . | CASSLVAGRTDTQYF | TGTGCCAGCAGCTTAGTGGCGGGGCGCACAGATACGCAGTATTTT
. | TRBJ2-4 | TRBV2 | . | CATTSLAKNIQYF | TGTGCCACCACAAGTCTAGCCAAAAACATTCAGTACTTC
. | TRBJ1-4 | TRBV27 | few | CASSFRGRGNDEKLFF | TGTGCCAGCAGTTTCCGAGGACGGGGTAATGATGAAAAACTGTTTTTT
. | TRBJ2-7 | TRBV11-2 | . | CASSLERGGFYEQYF | TGTGCCAGCAGCTTAGAAAGGGGGGGATTCTACGAGCAGTACTTC
. | TRBJ1-4 | TRBV7-4 | . | CAGPGVREKLFF | TGTGCCGGCCCGGGAGTTAGGGAAAAACTGTTTTTT
. | TRBJ2-3 | TRBV18 | . | CASSPLRDNTQYF | TGTGCCAGCTCACCACTAAGGGACAATACGCAGTATTTT
TRBD1 | TRBJ1-5 | TRBV5-4 | . | CASSWARTGVTKYYNQPQHF | TGTGCCAGCAGCTGGGCGCGGACAGGGGTTACCAAATATTACAATCAGCCCCAGCATTTT
. | TRBJ1-2 | TRBV6-5 | . | CASSLSERSDGYTF | TGTGCCAGCAGTTTATCTGAACGGAGTGATGGCTACACCTTC
. | TRBJ1-1 | TRBV2 | . | CASSVAAEAFF | TGTGCCAGCAGTGTTGCGGCGGAAGCTTTCTTT
TRBD2 | TRBJ2-6 | TRBV5-1 | . | CASSLEGRAGANVLTF | TGCGCCAGCAGCCTGGAGGGGAGGGCCGGGGCCAACGTCCTGACTTTC
. | TRBJ2-2 | TRBV6-6 | . | CASSSPRGTDTGELFF | TGTGCCAGCAGTTCCCCCCGGGGGACGGACACCGGGGAGCTGTTTTTT
. | TRBJ2-7 | TRBV5-4 | . | CASSPRWSGTYEQYF | TGTGCCAGCAGCCCCCGTTGGTCGGGGACCTACGAGCAGTACTTC
TRBD2 | TRBJ2-3 | TRBV10-3 | few | CAMAGGTDTQYF | TGTGCCATGGCGGGAGGCACAGATACGCAGTATTTT
. | TRBJ2-7 | TRBV10-3 | . | CAIKDWRAYEQYF | TGTGCCATCAAGGATTGGAGGGCCTACGAGCAGTACTTC
TRBD2 | TRBJ2-7 | TRBV5-1 | . | CASSPNRLAGGPEQYF | TGCGCCAGCAGCCCAAACCGACTAGCGGGAGGTCCCGAGCAGTACTTC
. | TRBJ1-1 | TRBV10-3 | . | CAITVGMNTEAFF | TGTGCCATTACGGTCGGGATGAACACTGAAGCTTTCTTT
. | TRBJ2-2 | TRBV18 | . | CASSPRSDTGELFF | TGTGCCAGCTCACCCCGATCAGACACCGGGGAGCTGTTTTTT
. | TRBJ2-7 | TRBV28 | . | CASSLPGGPSYEQYF | TGTGCCAGCAGTTTACCAGGAGGCCCTTCCTACGAGCAGTACTTC
. | TRBJ1-6 | TRBV19 | . | CASSIRRSSYNSPLHF | TGTGCCAGTAGTATTCGGAGGAGCTCCTATAATTCACCCCTCCACTTT
TRBD1 | TRBJ2-7 | TRBV7-9 | . | CASSSWTGNYEQYF | TGTGCCAGCAGCTCCTGGACAGGGAATTACGAGCAGTACTTC
TRBD2 | TRBJ2-7 | TRBV11-1 | . | CASSLASGSSASYEQYF | TGTGCCAGCAGCTTAGCTAGCGGGAGTTCCGCCTCCTACGAGCAGTACTTC
. | TRBJ2-5 | TRBV7-6 | . | CASSFAQVQETQYF | TGTGCCAGCAGCTTCGCACAGGTCCAAGAGACCCAGTACTTC
. | TRBJ2-3 | TRBV28 | . | CASSLRTPYTTTHTQYF | TGTGCCAGCAGTTTAAGGACTCCCTACACTACCACACATACGCAGTATTTT
. | TRBJ2-3 | TRBV19 | . | CASSFRTDTQYF | TGTGCCAGTAGCTTCCGTACAGATACGCAGTATTTT
TRBD1 | TRBJ1-1 | TRBV10-3 | . | CAIRGGQGDTEAFF | TGTGCCATCAGGGGGGGACAGGGGGACACTGAAGCTTTCTTT
TRBD1 | TRBJ2-3 | TRBV7-8 | once | CASSLVPSDRGDADTQYF | TGTGCCAGCAGCTTAGTCCCCTCGGACAGGGGGGACGCAGATACGCAGTATTTT
. | TRBJ2-3 | TRBV7-2 | . | CASSRDWRADTQYF | TGTGCCAGCAGCCGGGACTGGAGAGCGGATACGCAGTATTTT
TRBD2 | TRBJ2-7 | TRBV3-1/TRBV3-2 | . | CASSQSVAGPFEQYF | TGTGCCAGCAGCCAAAGTGTAGCGGGGCCCTTTGAGCAGTACTTC
. | TRBJ1-5 | TRBV9 | . | CASSQTAYSNQPQHF | TGTGCCAGCAGCCAGACAGCTTATAGCAATCAGCCCCAGCATTTT
. | TRBJ1-4 | TRBV3-1/TRBV3-2 | once | CASSQPGGGGEKLFF | TGTGCCAGCAGCCAACCCGGCGGCGGGGGTGAAAAACTGTTTTTT
. | TRBJ1-2 | TRBV29-1 | . | CSVEGGTNYGYTF | TGCAGCGTTGAGGGGGGTACTAACTATGGCTACACCTTC
TRBD1 | TRBJ1-2 | TRBV29-1 | . | CSVVGQGAWGYTF | TGCAGCGTTGTGGGACAGGGGGCCTGGGGCTACACCTTC
TRBD1 | TRBJ2-1 | TRBV6-1 | once | CASSVADRAAPPYNEQFF | TGTGCCAGCAGTGTGGCCGACAGGGCCGCACCCCCCTACAATGAGCAGTTCTTC
. | TRBJ2-6 | TRBV18 | . | CASSVSGANVLTF | TGTGCCAGCTCCGTCTCTGGGGCCAACGTCCTGACTTTC
. | TRBJ2-7 | TRBV28 | . | CASSLSLTGSAPYEQYF | TGTGCCAGCAGTTTATCACTCACAGGCTCTGCGCCCTACGAGCAGTACTTC
TRBD2 | TRBJ2-7 | TRBV7-2 | . | CASSLEVLANYEQYF | TGTGCCAGCAGCTTAGAAGTACTAGCGAACTACGAGCAGTACTTC
. | TRBJ2-1 | TRBV18 | . | CASSQNHRNEQFF | TGTGCCAGCTCACAAAACCACCGGAATGAGCAGTTCTTC
. | TRBJ2-7 | TRBV6-5 | few | CASRIPGPLGGQYF | TGTGCCAGCAGAATCCCGGGACCCCTCGGGGGGCAGTACTTC
TRBD1 | TRBJ2-7 | TRBV9 | . | CASSSSGTGGLYEQYF | TGTGCCAGCAGCTCATCCGGGACAGGGGGCCTATACGAGCAGTACTTC
TRBD1 | TRBJ2-3 | TRBV10-3 | . | CAITQGVDGTDTQYF | TGTGCCATCACACAGGGGGTAGATGGCACAGATACGCAGTATTTT
. | TRBJ1-2 | TRBV7-9 | . | CASSLVGGYGYTF | TGTGCCAGCAGCTTAGTGGGAGGGTATGGCTACACCTTC
TRBD2 | TRBJ2-5 | TRBV5-1 | . | CASSWGLAEETQYF | TGCGCCAGCAGCTGGGGACTAGCGGAAGAGACCCAGTACTTC
. | TRBJ1-6 | TRBV28 | . | CASGQGNSPLHF | TGTGCCAGCGGGCAGGGCAATTCACCCCTCCACTTT
TRBD1 | TRBJ1-2 | TRBV27 | . | CASSSWGTGGLGYTF | TGTGCCAGCAGTTCATGGGGGACAGGGGGTCTTGGCTACACCTTC
. | TRBJ2-7 | TRBV29-1 | . | CSVVWTTSNYEQYF | TGCAGCGTTGTATGGACTACCTCAAATTACGAGCAGTACTTC
TRBD2 | TRBJ2-3 | TRBV7-9 | once | CASSLGEGGTQYF | TGTGCCAGCAGCCTTGGGGAGGGAGGTACGCAGTATTTT
. | TRBJ2-7 | TRBV5-6 | once | CASSPYGAPYEQYF | TGTGCCAGCAGCCCCTACGGTGCCCCCTACGAGCAGTACTTC
TRBD2 | TRBJ2-1 | TRBV20-1 | . | CSAKVSGRRIF | TGCAGTGCTAAAGTTAGCGGGAGAAGGATCTTC
. | TRBJ2-3 | TRBV9 | . | CASSGLGTASTDTQYF | TGTGCCAGCAGCGGACTAGGGACAGCTAGCACAGATACGCAGTATTTT
TRBD2 | TRBJ2-5 | TRBV18 | . | CASAGSGRPETQYF | TGTGCCAGCGCCGGAAGCGGGAGGCCGGAGACCCAGTACTTC